This TCR beta chain is from a study of blood T cell repertoires in COVID-19. In the study overall: The analysed material was cDNA or gDNA that came from T cells, B-cell-depleted T cells, or PBMCs.

Libraries were prepared by immunoSEQ multiplex PCR; TCRdb keeps only in-frame clonotypes and omits some of them. Of roughly 41,000 clones listed, 80% to 90% are singletons. The germline V gene has CDR1 LNHDA and CDR2 SQIVND (reference sequence). The CDR3 is 14 amino acids. V gave up 4 bases and J gave up 7 bases, with 11 bases separating them. The material sequenced was peripheral blood. The receptor was derived from a human donor in a cohort sampled during active COVID-19. The donor label of this sample is uncertain. The chain uses TRBV19 and TRBJ1-6, with a possible D match to TRBD1 (5 bases). CDR3 protein: CASSSWGPNSPLHF. The CDR3 DNA sequence: TGTGCCAGTAGTAGCTGGGGCCCGAATTCACCCCTCCACTTT.